This entry lists 12 T cell receptor beta chains sequenced from one sample in a study of blood T cell repertoires in COVID-19 (dated by TCRdb to the early 2020s). To prepare the library, the immunoSEQ multiplex PCR assay was applied. This immuneACCESS table, as held by TCRdb, lists in-frame sequences with V and J called but not all clones. Of the missing ones, under half trace to an unresolved V gene in checked studies; the others have no known cause. The sample yields around 160,000 clones; around 90% were counted once. The ten largest make up 2% to 3% of the sample. Sequences were obtained from peripheral blood. The receptors originated from a man aged 18 to 35 with acute or convalescent COVID-19.

The V gene is TRBV6-5, the J gene TRBJ1-2; a weak D match, TRBD1 (6 bases). CDR3 length: 14 amino acids. V shed 7 bases and J shed 5 bases, with 17 bases lying between them. CDR1 MNHEY and CDR2 SVGAGI come from the germline V gene. The CDR3 reads CASTDSILRYGYTF. The CDR3 DNA follows: TGTGCCAGCACGGACAGCATACTACGATATGGCTACACCTTC.

This clone was seen just once. The chain employs TRBV11-2 and TRBJ2-7; 8 bases line up with TRBD2. The CDR3 has 15 amino acids. Germline loops: CDR1 SGHAT, CDR2 FQNNGV. Trimming took 0 bases from V and 2 from J; bases not matched to a gene: 3. The CDR3 DNA follows: TGTGCCAGCAGCTTAGAGTACGGGGGGGCCTACGAGCAGTACTTC. This codes for CASSLEYGGAYEQYF.

V gene TRBV2 combines with J gene TRBJ1-2, with 9 bases lining up with TRBD1. This CDR3 is 17 amino acids long. With V trimmed by 6 bases and J by 2 bases, 13 bases remained unmatched. The V gene's germline CDR1 is SNHLY and CDR2 FYNNEI. The CDR3 bases are TGTGCCAGCAGAGGTCCCGGGACAGGGAAGAAGAACTATGGCTACACCTTC. It is translated as CASRGPGTGKKNYGYTF.

The chain carries TRBV5-1 and TRBJ1-5, with 10 bases matching TRBD1. This CDR3 spans 14 amino acids. V lost 4 bases, J lost 7 bases, and 5 bases stayed unmatched. Germline V gene lookup returns CDR1 SGHRS and CDR2 YFSETQ. CDR3 amino acids: CASSTGTGEQPQHF. The CDR3 DNA reads TGCGCCAGCAGCACCGGGACAGGGGAACAGCCCCAGCATTTT.

The rearrangement links TRBV3-1 (or the pseudogene TRBV3-2) to TRBJ1-2; TRBD1 aligns across 9 bases. This CDR3 has 15 amino acids. The germline gives CDR1 LGHDT, CDR2 YNNKEL (reference sequence). V shed 8 bases and J 7 bases; nucleotides not matched to a gene: 14. Written as DNA, the CDR3 is TGTGCCAGCTCTCGGACAGGGGCCCTTCGTTTTGGCTACACCTTC. Its translation is CASSRTGALRFGYTF.

The chain is built from TRBV19 and TRBJ1-2; D uncertain. Trimming pared 8 bases from V and 6 bases from J, leaving 10 bases between. Germline CDR1 LNHDA, CDR2 SQIVND (reference sequence). The CDR3 consists of 11 residues. Here the CDR3 reads CASWSGHGYTF. CDR3 in DNA: TGTGCCAGTTGGAGCGGGCATGGCTACACCTTC. Together with reference TRBV19 and TRBJ1-2, the CDR3 gives the full variable domain: DGGITQSPKYLFRKEGQNVTLSCEQNLNHDAMYWYRQDPGQGLRLIYYSQIVNDFQKGDIAEGYSVSREKKESFPLTVTSAQKNPTAFYLCASWSGHGYTFGSGTRLTVV.

The chain employs TRBV7-9 and TRBJ1-2; the match to TRBD1 covers 7 bases. The junction had 14 bases not matched to a gene; V was cut back by 4 bases and J by 3 bases. The CDR3 loop spans 17 amino acids. Germline assignment: CDR1 SEHNR and CDR2 FQNEAQ (reference sequence). The CDR3 here is CASSSPPTGVKDYGYTF. CDR3 DNA: TGTGCCAGCAGCTCACCACCTACAGGGGTCAAGGACTATGGCTACACCTTC.

This chain uses TRBV5-1 with TRBJ2-3; 12 bases fit TRBD2. This CDR3 comprises 18 residues. After removal of 1 base from V and 4 bases from J, the junction contained 10 bases not matched to a gene. The germline gives CDR1 SGHRS, CDR2 YFSETQ. The CDR3 reads CASSLLRLAGDVSDTQYF. The CDR3 DNA reads TGCGCCAGCAGCTTGCTCCGACTAGCGGGAGATGTATCAGATACGCAGTATTTT.

This chain uses TRBV6-5 with TRBJ1-4; 7 bases are shared with TRBD1. The germline V gene encodes CDR1 MNHEY and CDR2 SVGAGI. There are 15 residues in the CDR3. With V trimmed by 2 bases and J by 3 bases, 3 bases remained unmatched. CDR3 DNA: TGTGCCAGCAGTTACGGCGGGACAGCTAATGAAAAACTGTTTTTT. It translates to CASSYGGTANEKLFF.

The rearrangement uses TRBV4-1 and TRBJ1-1; 9 nucleotides line up with TRBD1. V shed 0 bases and J 4 bases; nucleotides not matched to a gene: 15. Per germline, CDR1 MGHRA and CDR2 YSYEKL. The CDR3 is 19 amino acids. CDR3 residues: CASSQEGAQGALWGTEAFF. The CDR3 nucleotides are TGCGCCAGCAGCCAAGAGGGGGCACAGGGGGCGCTTTGGGGCACTGAAGCTTTCTTT.

CDR3 sequence (DNA): TGTGCCAGCAGCGTCCGGGACAGGGGACTCTATGGCTACACCTTC. Its translation: CASSVRDRGLYGYTF. This chain joins TRBV9 and TRBJ1-2, with 10 bases identical to TRBD1. This CDR3 region has 15 residues. Germline CDR1 SGDLS, CDR2 YYNGEE. V gave up 2 bases and J gave up 4 bases; unmatched junction bases: 5.

This CDR3 is CASSAGTGGTEAFF. CDR3 sequence (DNA): TGCGCCAGCAGTGCCGGGACAGGGGGCACTGAAGCTTTCTTT. The chain employs TRBV10-2 and TRBJ1-1; 11 bases map to TRBD1. The germline V gene encodes CDR1 WSHSY and CDR2 SAAADI. V shed 4 bases, J shed 4 bases, and the junction held 2 bases outside the gene matches. CDR3 size: 14 residues.